This T cell receptor beta chain originates from a study of tumor-infiltrating lymphocytes in primary liver carcinoma. As for the study in general: Tumor staging was T1-T3 N0M0; sizes spanned about 4.2 to 11 cm across.

From around 500 ng of total RNA, TCR beta-specific cDNA was reverse-transcribed using a constant-region primer. Libraries of TCR beta came from three nested multiplex PCR rounds with slightly modified ARM-PCR. Each of the first two PCR rounds ran approximately 11 cycles with TRBV1-TRBV30 forward and C-beta reverse primers. One entry per CDR3 protein, called by TCRdb with MiXCR from the multiplex PCR reads. The sample records about 200,000 distinct CDR3 sequences, around three fifths being singletons. Blood RNA was derived from unsorted whole blood, and germline DNA was extracted too. This clonotype was counted a single time. CDR3 length: 12 amino acids. Trimming pared 9 bases from V and 5 bases from J, leaving 10 bases between. Germline V lookup: CDR1 SGHAT, CDR2 FQNNGV.

This rearrangement joins TRBV11-2 to TRBJ2-2; D is unresolved. The sample comprised peripheral blood. The sequence was obtained from a woman aged 55-70 years with primary liver carcinoma and hepatitis B virus infection. CDR3 DNA: TGTGCCAGTACCGATGTAACCGGGGAGCTGTTTTTT. This gives the protein CASTDVTGELFF.